The subject of this entry is one T cell receptor (beta chain). Its specificity is not known. The data originate from a study of shared clonotypes between healthy human individuals. Splitting the CD4+ cells yielded a CD45RA+ naive subset and a CD45RA-negative memory subset. Whole-study findings and limits: What naive subsets generally showed was a larger estimated richness than memory subsets showed.

Per sorted-subset replicate PCR, input was roughly 220 ng DNA, representing roughly 29,000 T cell genomes. Assay: immunoSEQ multiplex PCR; the TCRdb copy retains only in-frame clones and omits some. The table has 950,000 to 1,300,000 clones, more than 60% seen once; the top ten hold roughly 1.5%. The length of the CDR3 is 15 residues. V was cut by 2 bases and J by 2 bases, with 14 bases left in between. CDR1 SGHKS and CDR2 YYEKEE come from the germline V gene (reference sequence). The receptor comes from a man between 18 and 29 years old in good health. The sample consisted of memory CD4+ T cells sorted from blood. Subset described: CD45RA-negative fraction. The chain is built from TRBV5-5 and TRBJ2-7; no definite D call. CDR3 amino acids: CASSFEPVAAYEQYF. CDR3 sequence (DNA): TGTGCCAGCAGCTTTGAGCCGGTCGCTGCCTACGAGCAGTACTTC. Variable domain in full (rest from reference TRBV5-5 and TRBJ2-7): DAGVTQSPTHLIKTRGQQVTLRCSPISGHKSVSWYQQVLGQGPQFIFQYYEKEERGRGNFPDRFSARQFPNYSSELNVNALLLGDSALYLCASSFEPVAAYEQYFGPGTRLTVT.